The source of this T cell receptor (beta chain) is a study of CXCR3-negative and CXCR3-positive naive CD8 T cells. About this clonotype itself: Its antigen is undetermined.

Those CD8+ T cells considered naive were CD45RO-CCR7+CD27+CD95-. Study-wide findings and caveats: Naive cells, whether CXCR3-negative or CXCR3-positive, had similar TRBV-TRBJ usage, while memory cells differed. Whereas both naive subsets had comparably high diversity, memory CD8+ cells had much lower diversity. CXCR3-positive naive cells had more hydrophobic TRB CDR3s than CXCR3-negative naive cells.

The CDR3 consists of 14 residues. Looked up from germline, CDR1 is SEHNR and CDR2 is FQNEAQ (reference sequence). Through 5' RACE with UMI labels, the TRB cDNA libraries were prepared. TCRdb re-called the 5' RACE reads and gives one entry per CDR3 protein, without DNA. The data include tens of thousands of distinct CDR3 sequences; the top ten clones carry around 0.53%. This TCR derives from a human donor in good health. Some clones in this sample may be carry-over from other donors' samples. J is TRBJ2-7 and V is TRBV7-9. The sample consisted of naive CXCR3+ CD8+ T cells from blood. Subset reported: CD45RO-CCR7+CD27+CD95- naive CD8+ T cells expressing CXCR3 (TNR3+). The CDR3 reads CASSLSTDTYEQYF.